The 6 T cell receptor beta chains below were found in one sample sequenced in a study of blood T cells in healthy people across ages. A J-beta primer mix and a sample-barcoded 5' primer were used in a second PCR of about 7 to 12 cycles. TCRdb re-derived calls from the 5' RACE reads in MiXCR, one entry per CDR3 protein. The sample contains 450,000 to 650,000 distinct CDR3 sequences, around 24% of which appear only once. These data also formed part of another study, on T cells of mothers and their children.

Sequencing was performed on blood. These receptors were obtained from a boy aged 5-17 years in good health.

V gene TRBV18 combines with J gene TRBJ1-1; D ambiguous. CDR1 and CDR2 (germline): KGHSH, LQKENI. The CDR3 is made up of 14 amino acids. Deletions cut 0 bases from V and 11 bases from J, with 16 bases between. In nucleotides, the CDR3 is TGTGCCAGCTCACCACCGTCGGATCCCCGGTCCGCTTTCTTT. Amino acid sequence: CASSPPSDPRSAFF.

This chain uses TRBV3-1 with TRBJ2-3, with TRBD2 as a possible D gene (5 bases). The V and J ends lost 6 bases and 5 bases respectively, with 12 bases between them. CDR1 and CDR2 from the germline V gene are LGHDT and YNNKEL (reference sequence). CDR3 size: 13 residues. The CDR3 region is CASRPGGVDTQYF. CDR3 nucleotides: TGTGCCAGCAGACCAGGAGGAGTAGATACGCAGTATTTT.

V and J are TRBV5-5 and TRBJ1-4; 7 bases align to TRBD1. CDR3 length equals 16 residues. The trim removed 5 bases at V and 7 bases at J, leaving 14 bases unmatched. Germline V gives CDR1 SGHKS, CDR2 YYEKEE (reference sequence). The CDR3 DNA is TGTGCCAGCAGTAAGACAGGGTACGATGAATTTGAAAAACTGTTTTTT. Translating gives CASSKTGYDEFEKLFF.

The J gene is TRBJ2-3, the V gene TRBV12-3 or TRBV12-4; D is undetermined. With 5 bases removed from V and 11 bases from J, the gap between germline ends came to 17 bases. This CDR3 is built from 13 residues. In nucleotides, the CDR3 is TGTGCCAGCAGTCAAATCCGAACTGGGGAGCAGTATTTT. Its translation: CASSQIRTGEQYF.

This clonotype was counted once. This chain links TRBV7-6 with TRBJ2-3; TRBD2 agrees at 8 bases. CDR3 length: 20 amino acids. The germline V gene has CDR1 SGHVS and CDR2 FNYEAQ. V lost 3 bases and J lost 4; bases outside the gene matches: 21. The CDR3 spells CASSFSRANSGLAFSDTQYF. In nucleotides, the CDR3 is TGTGCCAGCAGCTTTAGTCGAGCGAACAGCGGACTAGCTTTTTCAGATACGCAGTATTTT. Drawing the rest from reference TRBV7-6 and TRBJ2-3, the complete variable domain is GAGVSQSPRYKVTKRGQDVALRCDPISGHVSLYWYRQALGQGPEFLTYFNYEAQQDKSGLPNDRFSAERPEGSISTLTIQRTEQRDSAMYRCASSFSRANSGLAFSDTQYFGPGTRLTVL.

The chain joins TRBV6-2 or TRBV6-3 to TRBJ2-1; TRBD2 matches 8 bases. This CDR3 spans 14 amino acids. Germline V gene lookup returns CDR1 MNHEY and CDR2 SVGEGT. V was clipped by 2 bases and J by 8 bases; unmatched bases: 5. DNA of the CDR3: TGTGCCAGCAGTTACGGCGGGAGGAGGGATGAGCAGTTCTTC. Amino acids: CASSYGGRRDEQFF.